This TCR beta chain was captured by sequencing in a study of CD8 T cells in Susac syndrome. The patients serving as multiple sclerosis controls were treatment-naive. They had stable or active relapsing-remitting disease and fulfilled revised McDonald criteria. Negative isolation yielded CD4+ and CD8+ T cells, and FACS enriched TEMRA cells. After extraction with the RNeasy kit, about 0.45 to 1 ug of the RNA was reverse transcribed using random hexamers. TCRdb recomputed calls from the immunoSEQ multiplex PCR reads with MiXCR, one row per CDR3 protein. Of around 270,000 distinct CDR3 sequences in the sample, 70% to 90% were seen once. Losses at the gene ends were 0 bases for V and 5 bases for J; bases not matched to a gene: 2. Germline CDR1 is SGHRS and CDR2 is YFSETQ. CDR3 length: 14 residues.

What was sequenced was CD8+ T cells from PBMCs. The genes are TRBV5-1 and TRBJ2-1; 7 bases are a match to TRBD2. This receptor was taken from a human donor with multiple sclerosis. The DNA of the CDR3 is TGCGCCAGCAGCTTGGGACTAGCTCACAATGAGCAGTTCTTC. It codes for CASSLGLAHNEQFF.